The 14 T cell receptor beta chains below were found in one sample sequenced in a study of beta chain features in type 1 diabetes. Expressed TCRB transcripts got sequenced, as all isolated RNA was reverse transcribed. Libraries were prepared by immunoSEQ multiplex PCR; TCRdb keeps only in-frame clonotypes and omits some of them. The sample holds nearly 350,000 clones, 6.5% to 10% seen once. Sequenced: central memory CD4+ T cells from blood. All receptors come from a young woman in good health.

This clone was seen a handful of times. V gene TRBV6-6 combines with J gene TRBJ2-3, with no clear D. Germline CDR1 MNHNY, CDR2 SVGAGI (reference sequence). The CDR3 covers 15 residues. The V and J ends lost 6 bases and 5 bases respectively, with 18 bases between them. DNA for the CDR3: TGTGCCAGCAGCCCCAGAGCTAGGGCCGGAGATACGCAGTATTTT. It yields the protein CASSPRARAGDTQYF.

In its sample, this clone was seen a few times. V and J are TRBV18 and TRBJ2-7; D is unclear. Per the germline V gene, CDR1 is KGHSH and CDR2 is LQKENI. The CDR3 is made up of 14 amino acids. V lost 2 bases, J lost 7 bases, and 15 bases lay in between. This chain's CDR3 is CASSPTEVRAEQYF. The CDR3 nucleotides are TGTGCCAGCTCACCAACTGAGGTGAGAGCGGAGCAGTACTTC.

This sequence joins TRBV29-1 and TRBJ2-7, with D possibly TRBD2 on 6 matching bases. Germline-derived CDR1 and CDR2 are SQVTM and ANQGSEA. This CDR3 spans 13 amino acids. Trimming left V 8 bases short and J 4 bases short, with 18 bases between. DNA of the CDR3: TGCAGCATCTCGGGAGAAACTCCATACGAGCAGTACTTC. Protein: CSISGETPYEQYF.

This clone has a count of ten or more. V usage is TRBV2 and J usage is TRBJ2-3; tentatively, D is TRBD2 (6 bases). Looked up from germline, CDR1 is SNHLY and CDR2 is FYNNEI. With 6 bases removed from V and 10 bases from J, the gap between germline ends came to 14 bases. The CDR3 consists of 12 residues. CDR3: CASSETSLSQYF. CDR3 sequence (DNA): TGTGCCAGCAGCGAGACTAGTCTGTCGCAGTATTTT.

V and J are TRBV11-2 and TRBJ2-2; D ambiguous. The CDR3 runs 15 residues. The germline V gene encodes CDR1 SGHAT and CDR2 FQNNGV. The V end lost 5 bases, the J end lost 5 bases, and 15 bases lay between the germline ends. CDR3 sequence (DNA): TGTGCCAGCAGCCCCGCCCGGGCCAGGACCGGGGAGCTGTTTTTT. Translation: CASSPARARTGELFF.

This clone was seen a handful of times. The chain carries TRBV7-6 and TRBJ2-3; TRBD2 matches 10 bases. This CDR3 has 15 amino acids. Losses at the gene ends were 4 bases for V and 2 bases for J; bases not matched to a gene: 3. Germline V lookup: CDR1 SGHVS, CDR2 FNYEAQ. The CDR3 loop is CASSWTSGYTDTQYF. CDR3 DNA sequence: TGTGCCAGCAGCTGGACTAGCGGATACACAGATACGCAGTATTTT.

This clone was seen at least ten times. This sequence joins TRBV15 and TRBJ2-1, with 8 positions matching TRBD2. Germline V gene data show CDR1 as LNHNV and CDR2 as YYDKDF (reference sequence). The CDR3 has 15 residues. V was clipped by 3 bases and J by 5 bases; unmatched bases: 6. The CDR3 sequence is CATSSLLAENNEQFF. The DNA of the CDR3 is TGTGCCACCAGCAGTCTACTAGCGGAAAACAATGAGCAGTTCTTC.

The chain links TRBV9 to TRBJ2-5; 9 nucleotides align to TRBD1. The J call may be in error: the DNA end matches TRBJ2-7 better. The CDR3 sequence is 14 residues long. The germline V gene has CDR1 SGDLS and CDR2 YYNGEE. The CDR3 loop is CASSRDRATYEQYF. CDR3 nucleotides: TGTGCCAGCTCTCGGGACAGGGCAACCTACGAGCAGTACTTC.

The V and J genes are TRBV28 and TRBJ1-5; no reliable D call. The CDR3 spans 14 residues. The V end was cut by 2 bases, the J end by 5 bases, with 10 bases between. Per germline, CDR1 MDHEN and CDR2 SYDVKM. For the CDR3, the DNA is TGTGCCAGCAGTTTAAACCCCGCTTATCAGCCCCAGCATTTT. Amino acids: CASSLNPAYQPQHF.

A few counts support this clone. The chain recombines TRBV5-4 with TRBJ2-1, with a weak D call TRBD2 (6 bases). V lost 7 bases to trimming and J lost 0 bases, with 17 bases between them. The CDR3 loop spans 16 amino acids. CDR1 is SGHNT, CDR2 YYREEE, per germline (reference sequence). For the CDR3, the DNA is TGTGCCAGCCTTGGAAGTAGCGGAAGCTCCTACAATGAGCAGTTCTTC. Its translation: CASLGSSGSSYNEQFF.

This clone was seen a few times. The V gene is TRBV29-1, the J gene TRBJ2-3, with 8 bases that match TRBD2. This CDR3 is built from 14 residues. The V gene end was trimmed by 4 bases and the J gene end by 7 bases; junction bases not matched to a gene: 10. Germline CDR1 and CDR2: SQVTM and ANQGSEA. CDR3 DNA: TGCAGCGTTGTGGTAGCGGGAACACGAAATACGCAGTATTTT. This encodes CSVVVAGTRNTQYF.

The rearrangement links TRBV7-9 to TRBJ2-7; perhaps TRBD1 as D (6 bases). Germline V gene lookup returns CDR1 SEHNR and CDR2 FQNEAQ (reference sequence). The CDR3 is 13 residues long. V lost 5 bases and J lost 1, with 9 bases in between. CDR3 loop: CASSTDRSYEQYF. The CDR3 bases are TGTGCCAGCAGCACGGACAGATCCTACGAGCAGTACTTC.

This clone was picked up a small number of times. This chain uses TRBV7-2 with TRBJ2-7; no definite D call. V lost 3 bases and J 3 bases, leaving 9 bases between the germline ends. Germline V CDR1 and CDR2: SGHTA, FQGNSA. The CDR3 extends over 13 amino acids. The CDR3 DNA reads TGTGCCAGCAGCTTTATTATAAACTACGAGCAGTACTTC. Its translation is CASSFIINYEQYF.

Only a few counts were recorded for this clone. In DNA, the CDR3 is TGTGCCATCCGGACTAGCGGGAACGAGCAGTACTTC. Translated: CAIRTSGNEQYF. V is TRBV10-3 and J is TRBJ2-7, with TRBD2 matching over 12 bases. Germline V gives CDR1 ENHRY, CDR2 SYGVKD. Losses at the gene ends were 8 bases for V and 5 bases for J; bases not matched to a gene: 1. This CDR3 region has 12 residues.